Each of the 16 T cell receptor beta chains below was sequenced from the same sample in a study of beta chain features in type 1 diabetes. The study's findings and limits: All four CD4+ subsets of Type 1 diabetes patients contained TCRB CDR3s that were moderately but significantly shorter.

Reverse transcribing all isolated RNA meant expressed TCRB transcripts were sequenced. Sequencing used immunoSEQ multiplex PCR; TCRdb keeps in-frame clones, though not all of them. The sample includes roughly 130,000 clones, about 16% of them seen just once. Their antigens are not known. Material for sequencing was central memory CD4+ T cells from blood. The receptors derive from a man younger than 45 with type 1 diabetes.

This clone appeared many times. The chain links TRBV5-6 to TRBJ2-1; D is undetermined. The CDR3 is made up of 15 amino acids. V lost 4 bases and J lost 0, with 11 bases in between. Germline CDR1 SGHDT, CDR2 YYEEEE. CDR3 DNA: TGTGCCAGCAGCCCTCAGCCGAGCTCCTACAATGAGCAGTTCTTC. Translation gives CASSPQPSSYNEQFF.

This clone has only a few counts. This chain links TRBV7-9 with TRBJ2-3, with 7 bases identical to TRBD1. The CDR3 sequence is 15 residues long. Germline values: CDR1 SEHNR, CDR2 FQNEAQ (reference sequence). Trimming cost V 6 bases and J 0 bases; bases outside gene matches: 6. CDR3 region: CASRGPGQSTDTQYF. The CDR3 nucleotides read TGTGCCAGCAGGGGACCGGGACAGAGCACAGATACGCAGTATTTT.

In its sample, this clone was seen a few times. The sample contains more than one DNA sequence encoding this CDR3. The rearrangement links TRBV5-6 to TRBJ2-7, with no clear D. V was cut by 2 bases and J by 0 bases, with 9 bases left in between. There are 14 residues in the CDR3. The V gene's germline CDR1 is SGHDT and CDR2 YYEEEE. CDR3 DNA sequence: TGTGCCAGCAGCTTTTATCTAAGCTCCTACGAGCAGTACTTC. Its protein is CASSFYLSSYEQYF.

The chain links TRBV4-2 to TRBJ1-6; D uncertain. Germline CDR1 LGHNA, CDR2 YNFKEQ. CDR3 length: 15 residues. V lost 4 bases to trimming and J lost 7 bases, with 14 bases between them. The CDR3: CASSPEGGMNSPLHF. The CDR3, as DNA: TGTGCCAGCAGCCCGGAGGGAGGTATGAATTCACCCCTCCACTTT.

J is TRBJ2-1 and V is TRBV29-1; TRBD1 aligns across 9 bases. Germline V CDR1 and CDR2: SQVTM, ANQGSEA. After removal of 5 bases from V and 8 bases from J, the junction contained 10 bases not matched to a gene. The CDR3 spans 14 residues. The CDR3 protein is CSVSPGQGTHEQFF. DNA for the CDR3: TGCAGCGTTTCGCCGGGACAGGGTACCCATGAGCAGTTCTTC.

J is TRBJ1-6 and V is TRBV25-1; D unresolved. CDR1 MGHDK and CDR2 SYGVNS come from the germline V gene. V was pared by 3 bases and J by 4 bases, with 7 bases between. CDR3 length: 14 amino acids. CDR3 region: CASSDYPYNSPLHF. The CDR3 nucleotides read TGTGCCAGCAGTGACTACCCTTATAATTCACCCCTCCACTTT. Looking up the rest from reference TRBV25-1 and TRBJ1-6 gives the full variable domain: EADIYQTPRYLVIGTGKKITLECSQTMGHDKMYWYQQDPGMELHLIHYSYGVNSTEKGDLSSESTVSRIRTEHFPLTLESARPSHTSQYLCASSDYPYNSPLHFGNGTRLTVT.

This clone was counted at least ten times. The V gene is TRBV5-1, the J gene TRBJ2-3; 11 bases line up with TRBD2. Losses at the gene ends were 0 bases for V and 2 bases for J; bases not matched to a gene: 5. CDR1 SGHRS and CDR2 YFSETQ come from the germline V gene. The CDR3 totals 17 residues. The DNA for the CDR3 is TGCGCCAGCAGCTTGGCTGGTAGCGGGGGGGCCACAGATACGCAGTATTTT. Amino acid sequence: CASSLAGSGGATDTQYF.

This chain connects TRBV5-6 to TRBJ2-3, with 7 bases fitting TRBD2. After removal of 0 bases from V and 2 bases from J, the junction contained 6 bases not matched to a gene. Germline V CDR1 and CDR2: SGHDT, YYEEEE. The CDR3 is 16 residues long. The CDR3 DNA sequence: TGTGCCAGCAGCTTGGGGCTGCGGGGGTACACAGATACGCAGTATTTT. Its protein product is CASSLGLRGYTDTQYF.

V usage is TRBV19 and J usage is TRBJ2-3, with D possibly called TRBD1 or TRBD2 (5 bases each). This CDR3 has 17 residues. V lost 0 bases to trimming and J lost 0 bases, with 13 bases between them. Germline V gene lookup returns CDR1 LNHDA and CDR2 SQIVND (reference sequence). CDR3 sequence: CASSIDRDHRSTDTQYF. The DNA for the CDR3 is TGTGCCAGTAGTATAGATCGGGACCACAGAAGCACAGATACGCAGTATTTT.

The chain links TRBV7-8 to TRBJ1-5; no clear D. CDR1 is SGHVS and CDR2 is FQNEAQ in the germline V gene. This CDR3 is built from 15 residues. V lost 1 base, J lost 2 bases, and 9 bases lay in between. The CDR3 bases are TGTGCCAGCAGCTTAGAGGGTGCCGGCAATCAGCCCCAGCATTTT. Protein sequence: CASSLEGAGNQPQHF.

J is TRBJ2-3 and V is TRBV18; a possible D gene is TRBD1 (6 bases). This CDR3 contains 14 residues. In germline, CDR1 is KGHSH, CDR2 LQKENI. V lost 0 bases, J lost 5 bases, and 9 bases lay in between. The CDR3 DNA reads TGTGCCAGCTCACCACCACAGGGAAGAGATACGCAGTATTTT. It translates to CASSPPQGRDTQYF. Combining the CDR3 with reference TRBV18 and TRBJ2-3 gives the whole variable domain NAGVMQNPRHLVRRRGQEARLRCSPMKGHSHVYWYRQLPEEGLKFMVYLQKENIIDESGMPKERFSAEFPKEGPSILRIQQVVRGDSAAYFCASSPPQGRDTQYFGPGTRLTVL.

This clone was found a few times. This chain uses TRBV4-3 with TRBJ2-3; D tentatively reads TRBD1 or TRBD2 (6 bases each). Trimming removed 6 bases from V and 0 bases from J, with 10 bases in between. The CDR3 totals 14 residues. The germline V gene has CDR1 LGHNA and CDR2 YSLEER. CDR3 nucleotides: TGCGCCAGCAGTCGAGGGGGGAGCACAGATACGCAGTATTTT. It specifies CASSRGGSTDTQYF.

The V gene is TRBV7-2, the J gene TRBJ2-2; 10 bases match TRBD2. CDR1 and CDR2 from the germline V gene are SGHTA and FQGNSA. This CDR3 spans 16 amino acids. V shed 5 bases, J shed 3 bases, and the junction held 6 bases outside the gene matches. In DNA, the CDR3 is TGTGCCAGCAGCCCCTTAGCGGGGGGACACACCGGGGAGCTGTTTTTT. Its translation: CASSPLAGGHTGELFF.

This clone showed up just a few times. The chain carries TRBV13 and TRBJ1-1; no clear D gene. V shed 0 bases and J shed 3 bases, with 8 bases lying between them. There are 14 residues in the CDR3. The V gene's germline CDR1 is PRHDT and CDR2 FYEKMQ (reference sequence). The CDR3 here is CASSLGGRDTEAFF. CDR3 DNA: TGTGCCAGCAGCTTAGGCGGGCGGGACACTGAAGCTTTCTTT.

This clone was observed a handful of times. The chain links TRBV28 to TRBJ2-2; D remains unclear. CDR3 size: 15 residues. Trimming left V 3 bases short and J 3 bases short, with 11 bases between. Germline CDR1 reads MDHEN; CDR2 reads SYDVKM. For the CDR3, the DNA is TGTGCCAGCAGTTTTATGCCTAGGGACACCGGGGAGCTGTTTTTT. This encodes CASSFMPRDTGELFF.

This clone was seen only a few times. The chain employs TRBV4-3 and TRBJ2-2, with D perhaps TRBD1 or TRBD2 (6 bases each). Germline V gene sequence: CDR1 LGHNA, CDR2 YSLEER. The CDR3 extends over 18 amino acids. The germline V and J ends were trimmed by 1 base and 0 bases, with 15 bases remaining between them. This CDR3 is CASSQGNTEGANTGELFF. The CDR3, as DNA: TGCGCCAGCAGCCAAGGCAACACGGAGGGGGCGAACACCGGGGAGCTGTTTTTT.